A single sample gave rise to the 15 T cell receptor beta chains below, sequenced in a study of T cell responses to AZD1222 COVID-19 vaccine. The repertoire was sequenced with immunoSEQ multiplex PCR; TCRdb's copy has only in-frame clones and lacks some. Among about 190,000 clones, approximately 90% were seen once, and the ten largest hold roughly 0.99%. Sample: peripheral blood, taken on day 0 of AZD1222 vaccination. The receptors originated from an adult in good health.

The chain has TRBV11-3 and TRBJ2-2; D is ambiguous. From germline, CDR1 is SGHNT and CDR2 YENEEA. The V and J ends lost 5 bases and 4 bases respectively, with 11 bases between them. This CDR3 comprises 14 residues. Here the CDR3 DNA reads TGTGCCAGCAGCCAAGACTGGTCCACCGGGGAGCTGTTTTTT. Residues: CASSQDWSTGELFF. Based on the CDR3 plus reference TRBV11-3 and TRBJ2-2, the full variable domain is EAGVVQSPRYKIIEKKQPVAFWCNPISGHNTLYWYLQNLGQGPELLIRYENEEAVDDSQLPKDRFSAERLKGVDSTLKIQPAELGDSAVYLCASSQDWSTGELFFGEGSRLTVL.

This clone was observed a few times. This chain uses TRBV5-4 with TRBJ1-6; a weak D match, TRBD1 (5 bases). Germline V lookup: CDR1 SGHNT, CDR2 YYREEE (reference sequence). V shed 8 bases and J shed 7 bases, with 22 bases lying between them. The length of the CDR3 is 16 residues. The CDR3, as DNA: TGTGCCAGTAGCGCTGGGGCGGAGGGGCCAAATTCACCCCTCCACTTT. Its protein is CASSAGAEGPNSPLHF.

Only one count was recorded for this clone. The V and J genes are TRBV13 and TRBJ1-4; TRBD1 matches at 7 bases. The germline V gene encodes CDR1 PRHDT and CDR2 FYEKMQ (reference sequence). This CDR3 has 16 amino acids. V lost 5 bases and J lost 3; bases outside the gene matches: 9. The CDR3 is CASSMGGTAANEKLFF. The CDR3 DNA sequence: TGTGCCAGCAGCATGGGGGGGACAGCGGCTAATGAAAAACTGTTTTTT.

The chain has TRBV6-6 and TRBJ2-3; D is perhaps TRBD1 (6 bases). CDR3 length: 15 amino acids. Deletions cut 6 bases from V and 2 bases from J, with 15 bases between. CDR1 is MNHNY, CDR2 SVGAGI, per germline (reference sequence). CDR3 sequence: CASRLTGSLTDTQYF. CDR3 in DNA: TGTGCCAGCAGACTAACAGGGTCCCTCACAGATACGCAGTATTTT.

This clone has only one observation. This chain uses TRBV12-5 with TRBJ2-1; perhaps D is TRBD1 or TRBD2 (5 bases each). This CDR3 has 16 amino acids. Germline CDR1 and CDR2: LGHNT and FRNRAP. V lost 0 bases to trimming and J lost 6 bases, with 15 bases between them. CDR3: CASGLVLGVGSNEQFF. In DNA form, the CDR3 reads TGTGCTAGTGGTTTGGTACTAGGGGTCGGCTCCAATGAGCAGTTCTTC.

The table lists this clone with a few counts. The chain employs TRBV19 and TRBJ2-1; either TRBD1 or TRBD2 may fit D (6 bases each). From germline, CDR1 is LNHDA and CDR2 SQIVND (reference sequence). V lost 6 bases to trimming and J lost 2 bases, with 20 bases between them. The CDR3 contains 17 residues. CDR3 sequence reads: CASSQGGRRPPYNEQFF. CDR3 in DNA: TGTGCCAGTAGCCAAGGGGGGCGGCGACCCCCCTACAATGAGCAGTTCTTC.

This clone was observed a single time. J is TRBJ2-7 and V is TRBV27; TRBD1 is a possible D gene (6 bases). Trimming took off 6 bases at V and 2 bases at J, with 14 bases between the two ends. Per the germline V gene, CDR1 is MNHEY and CDR2 is SMNVEV (reference sequence). This CDR3 is built from 14 residues. CDR3 loop: CASSPIRTAYEQYF. CDR3 nucleotide sequence: TGTGCCAGCAGCCCCATTAGGACAGCCTACGAGCAGTACTTC.

The V gene is TRBV5-4, the J gene TRBJ2-2; tentatively, D is TRBD2 (6 bases). V was pared by 4 bases and J by 1 base, with 11 bases between. CDR1 is SGHNT and CDR2 is YYREEE in the germline V gene (reference sequence). This CDR3 has 15 residues. CDR3 in DNA: TGTGCCAGCAGCCTAAGCGGGCGGAACACCGGGGAGCTGTTTTTT. This codes for CASSLSGRNTGELFF.

The chain carries TRBV4-1 and TRBJ2-1; maybe TRBD2 (6 bases). Per germline, CDR1 MGHRA and CDR2 YSYEKL. V gave up 1 base and J gave up 9 bases, with 13 bases separating them. The CDR3 is made up of 14 amino acids. This chain's CDR3 is CASSQVRGGGEQFF. CDR3 sequence (DNA): TGCGCCAGCAGCCAAGTCCGGGGAGGAGGTGAGCAGTTCTTC.

This chain joins TRBV28 and TRBJ1-5; tentatively, D is TRBD1 (6 bases). This CDR3 is 15 amino acids long. Germline values: CDR1 MDHEN, CDR2 SYDVKM. Trimming removed 6 bases at V and 7 bases at J, with 19 bases between. The CDR3 region has the DNA TGTGCCAGCAGCCCCCCCCAGGGGACGCGGCAGCCCCAGCATTTT. It specifies CASSPPQGTRQPQHF.

Details on this clone: Other DNA sequences of this sample code for an identical CDR3. This rearrangement joins TRBV5-1 to TRBJ2-2; unclear D gene. Trimming removed 0 bases from V and 0 bases from J, with 9 bases in between. Looked up from germline, CDR1 is SGHRS and CDR2 is YFSETQ. The CDR3 runs to 16 residues. CDR3: CASSLGARTNTGELFF. The CDR3 nucleotides read TGCGCCAGCAGCTTGGGAGCCCGGACGAACACCGGGGAGCTGTTTTTT.

This chain joins TRBV7-8 and TRBJ1-3; D might be TRBD1 (5 bases). CDR1 and CDR2 from the germline V gene are SGHVS and FQNEAQ. The CDR3 loop spans 14 amino acids. V was clipped by 7 bases and J by 0 bases, with 10 bases between them. CDR3 protein: CASTTQGSGNTIYF. For the CDR3, the DNA is TGTGCCAGCACCACGCAGGGCTCTGGAAACACCATATATTTT.

The V call is TRBV5-6, the J call TRBJ2-3; a weak D match, TRBD1 (5 bases). This CDR3 is built from 12 residues. V lost 4 bases to trimming and J lost 6 bases, with 9 bases between them. The germline V gene has CDR1 SGHDT and CDR2 YYEEEE. The CDR3 protein is CASSQGRDTQYF. The CDR3 nucleotides are TGTGCCAGCAGCCAGGGTAGGGATACGCAGTATTTT.

The chain is built from TRBV15 and TRBJ1-1, with 7 bases aligning to TRBD1. Germline loops: CDR1 LNHNV, CDR2 YYDKDF (reference sequence). V lost 5 bases to trimming and J lost 10 bases; unmatched junction nucleotides: 13. The length of the CDR3 is 14 residues. DNA for the CDR3: TGTGCCACCAGCCATTCTGAGACAGGGTGGAGAGCTTTCTTT. Protein: CATSHSETGWRAFF.

The V call is TRBV11-2, the J call TRBJ2-1; tentatively, D is TRBD2 (5 bases). Germline CDR1 SGHAT, CDR2 FQNNGV. Trimming took off 5 bases at V and 5 bases at J, with 19 bases between the two ends. The CDR3 has 16 residues. The CDR3 here is CASSPLEARINNEQFF. Written as DNA, the CDR3 is TGTGCCAGCAGCCCTTTGGAGGCCCGGATAAACAATGAGCAGTTCTTC.